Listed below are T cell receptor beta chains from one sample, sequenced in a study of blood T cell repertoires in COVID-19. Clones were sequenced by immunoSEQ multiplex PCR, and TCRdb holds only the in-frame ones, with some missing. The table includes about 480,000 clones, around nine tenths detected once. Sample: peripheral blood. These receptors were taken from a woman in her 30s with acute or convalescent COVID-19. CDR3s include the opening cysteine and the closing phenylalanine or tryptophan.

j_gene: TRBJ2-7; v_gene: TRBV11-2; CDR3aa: CASSLDNGYEQYF
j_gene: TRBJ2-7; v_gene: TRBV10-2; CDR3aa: CASSDQGLSEQYF
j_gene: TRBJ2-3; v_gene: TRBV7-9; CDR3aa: CASSLELASDTQYF
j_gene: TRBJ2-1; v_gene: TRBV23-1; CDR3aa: CASSHWQLALSYNEQFF
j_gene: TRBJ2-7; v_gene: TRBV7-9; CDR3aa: CASSSTGQSYEQYF
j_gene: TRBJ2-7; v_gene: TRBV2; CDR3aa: CASSAGVEQYF
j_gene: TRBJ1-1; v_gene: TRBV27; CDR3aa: CASIIRSGGGTEAFF
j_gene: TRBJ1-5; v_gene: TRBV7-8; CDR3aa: CASSPGVWIQPQHF
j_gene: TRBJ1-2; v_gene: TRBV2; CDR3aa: CASSPWTGGAVLDGYTF
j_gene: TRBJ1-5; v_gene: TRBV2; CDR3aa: CASSEGRGSNQPQHF
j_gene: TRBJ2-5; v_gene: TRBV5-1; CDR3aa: CASNAGSQETQYF
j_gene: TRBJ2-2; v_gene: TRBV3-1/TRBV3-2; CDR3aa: CASSSPGTSGGAPGELFF
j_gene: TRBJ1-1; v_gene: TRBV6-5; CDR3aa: CASSRGGTLGTEAFF
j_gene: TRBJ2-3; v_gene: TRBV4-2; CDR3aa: CASSQFTSGGTDTQYF
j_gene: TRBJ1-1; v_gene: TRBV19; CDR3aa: CASRSTGGGTEAFF
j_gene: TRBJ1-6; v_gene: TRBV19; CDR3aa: CASSPGTGRLGKGPLHF
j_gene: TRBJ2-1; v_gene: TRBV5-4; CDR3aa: CASSLQTGSYNEQFF
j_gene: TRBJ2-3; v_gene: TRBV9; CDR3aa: CASTPDRGDTQYF
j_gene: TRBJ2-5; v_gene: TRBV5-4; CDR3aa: CASSQQGWETQYF
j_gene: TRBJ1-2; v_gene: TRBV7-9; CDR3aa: CASSADRGKANYGYTF
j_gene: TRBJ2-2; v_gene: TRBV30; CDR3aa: CAWNGRGGSSTGELFF
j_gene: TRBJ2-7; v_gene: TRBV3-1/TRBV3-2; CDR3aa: CASSPGTGPYEQYF
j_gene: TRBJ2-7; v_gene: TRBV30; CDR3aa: CAGSGTGWYEQYF
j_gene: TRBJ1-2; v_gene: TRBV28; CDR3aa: CASSSTGKVGYTF
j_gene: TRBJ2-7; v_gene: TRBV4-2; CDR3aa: CASSQRQGVEQYF
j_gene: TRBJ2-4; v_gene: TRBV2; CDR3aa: CASSPTGSKNIQYF
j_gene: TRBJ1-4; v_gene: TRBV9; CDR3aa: CASSSRGDRVEKLFF
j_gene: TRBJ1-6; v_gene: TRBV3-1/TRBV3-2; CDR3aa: CASSQGLRRGSYNSPLHF
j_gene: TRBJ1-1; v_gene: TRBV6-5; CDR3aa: CASSTGNTEAFF
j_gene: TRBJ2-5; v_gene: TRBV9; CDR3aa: CASSVGLDNSVQYF
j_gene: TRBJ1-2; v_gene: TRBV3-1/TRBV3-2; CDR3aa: CASSQGVQGIYGYTF
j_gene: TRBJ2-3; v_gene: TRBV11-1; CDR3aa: CASSPHEGAGTQYF
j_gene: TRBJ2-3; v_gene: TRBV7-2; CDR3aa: CASSLVGLGTQYF
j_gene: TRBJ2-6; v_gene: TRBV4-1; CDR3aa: CASSQPYRDSGANVLTF
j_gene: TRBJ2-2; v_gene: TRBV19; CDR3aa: CASTRRDRGVDGELFF
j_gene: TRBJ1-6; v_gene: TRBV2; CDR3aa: CASSEGALTNSPLHF
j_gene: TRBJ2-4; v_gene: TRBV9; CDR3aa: CASSPTAPIAKNIQYF
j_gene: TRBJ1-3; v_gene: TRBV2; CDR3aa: CASSVGQAHSGNTIYF
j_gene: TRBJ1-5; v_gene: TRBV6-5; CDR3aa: CASSYSRGNQPQHF
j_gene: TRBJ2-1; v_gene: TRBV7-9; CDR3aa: CASSLEVLSYNEQFF